This T cell receptor (beta chain) was documented in a study of control samples from healthy donors and cancer patients. Germline assignment: CDR1 LNHDA and CDR2 SQIVND (reference sequence). The V end lost 3 bases, the J end lost 5 bases, and 14 bases lay between the germline ends. The CDR3 length is 15 residues. Clones were read by immunoSEQ multiplex PCR, and TCRdb kept only the in-frame ones, dropping some. The sample contains approximately 92,000 clones, over 90% of which appear only once. The TCR sequence derives from a woman under 40 in good health. The specimen was blood. The chain combines TRBV19 with TRBJ1-5; perhaps TRBD1 as D (6 bases). In DNA form, the CDR3 reads TGTGCCAGTAGTATCCCTACTGGGGGCCATCAGCCCCAGCATTTT. It encodes CASSIPTGGHQPQHF.